The 31 T cell receptor beta chains reported below all come from one sample, sequenced in a study of human T cells and chemical hapten exposure. Described time point: patch test 1, 2 weeks after DPC sensitization. As for treatment: therapeutic diphenylcyclopropenone sensitization with weekly scalp DPC. TCRdb re-called the RACE reads through MiXCR, storing one row per CDR3 protein. The sample has around 120,000 distinct CDR3 sequences; around 15% are singletons. The input for sequencing was whole blood, taken in connection with sensitization to the hapten diphenylcyclopropenone (DPC). These TCRs come from a man aged 18 to 29 with alopecia areata. Some clones in this sample may be carry-over from other donors' samples.

The genes are TRBV7-9 and TRBJ1-4; D gene uncertain. The CDR3 covers 15 residues. Germline loops: CDR1 SEHNR, CDR2 FQNEAQ (reference sequence). The V gene lost 6 bases and the J gene lost 8 bases, with 19 bases spanning the gap. The CDR3: CASRQRESGREKLFF. The DNA for the CDR3 is TGTGCCAGCAGACAGAGGGAGAGCGGTAGGGAAAAACTGTTTTTT.

V is TRBV29-1 and J is TRBJ2-1, with no clear D. The V gene lost 6 bases and the J gene lost 3 bases, with 12 bases spanning the gap. The germline gives CDR1 SQVTM, CDR2 ANQGSEA. There are 13 residues in the CDR3. CDR3 amino acids: CSVDRSYYNEQFF. The CDR3 DNA is TGCAGCGTAGATAGGAGCTACTACAATGAGCAGTTCTTC.

This clonotype was found a few times. This chain joins TRBV7-3 and TRBJ2-7; 7 nucleotides align to TRBD2. CDR1 and CDR2 (germline): SGHTA, FQGTGA. Germline trimming cut 2 bases from V and 0 bases from J; bases unmatched to any gene: 4. This CDR3 contains 15 residues. CDR3 in amino acids: CASSLERGSSYEQYF. The CDR3 nucleotides read TGTGCCAGCAGCTTAGAGCGGGGCAGCTCCTACGAGCAGTACTTC.

This chain uses TRBV20-1 with TRBJ2-2, with 7 nucleotides matching TRBD2. The CDR3 runs to 13 residues. The germline V gene has CDR1 DFQATT and CDR2 SNEGSKA (reference sequence). Unmatched junction bases numbered 2, after V lost 3 bases and J lost 4 bases. CDR3 amino acids: CSARWGGTGELFF. CDR3 nucleotide sequence: TGCAGTGCTAGGTGGGGGGGCACCGGGGAGCTGTTTTTT.

This clonotype turned up a few times. The V and J genes are TRBV28 and TRBJ2-1, with 8 bases that match TRBD1. This CDR3 has 18 amino acids. V shed 5 bases and J 0 bases; nucleotides not matched to a gene: 12. CDR1 MDHEN and CDR2 SYDVKM come from the germline V gene. CDR3 DNA: TGTGCCAGCAGTCTCCCGGTCGGGACAGGCGACTCCTACAATGAGCAGTTCTTC. Translating gives CASSLPVGTGDSYNEQFF.

This clonotype was observed a handful of times. This chain links TRBV7-8 with TRBJ1-3; D might be TRBD1 (5 bases). V was shortened by 2 bases and J by 1 base, with 9 bases between the two germline ends. The V gene's germline CDR1 is SGHVS and CDR2 FQNEAQ. This CDR3 comprises 15 residues. The CDR3 bases are TGTGCCAGCAGCTTAACAGGTTATTCTGGAAACACCATATATTTT. This gives the protein CASSLTGYSGNTIYF.

A few counts support this clonotype. The chain combines TRBV6-2 or TRBV6-3 with TRBJ2-2; no firm D call. Germline V gene sequence: CDR1 MNHEY, CDR2 SVGEGT. The length of the CDR3 is 14 residues. V was clipped by 0 bases and J by 2 bases, with 4 bases between them. In DNA form, the CDR3 reads TGTGCCAGCAGTTACTCGGACAACACCGGGGAGCTGTTTTTT. Amino acids: CASSYSDNTGELFF.

This clonotype was counted between two and nine times. This chain links TRBV6-1 with TRBJ2-7; no definite D call. This CDR3 is 10 amino acids long. Germline V lookup: CDR1 MNHNS, CDR2 SASEGT. Trimming took off 5 bases at V and 5 bases at J, with 4 bases between the two ends. The chain's CDR3 is CASSLHEQYF. CDR3 coding DNA: TGTGCCAGCAGTTTGCACGAGCAGTACTTC.

V and J are TRBV5-5 and TRBJ1-1; D is unresolved. The V gene's germline CDR1 is SGHKS and CDR2 YYEKEE (reference sequence). The CDR3 covers 15 residues. V lost 0 bases, J lost 1 base, and 10 bases lay in between. The CDR3 reads CASSLGAFSNTEAFF. The CDR3 DNA is TGTGCCAGCAGCTTGGGTGCCTTTTCGAACACTGAAGCTTTCTTT.

In nucleotides, the CDR3 is TGTGCCAGCAGCTTGACTGCGACCTACGAGCAGTACGTC. Amino acid sequence: CASSLTATYEQYV. The chain employs TRBV7-9 and TRBJ2-7, with D unclear. V was trimmed by 3 bases and J by 2 bases, leaving 8 bases between them. This CDR3 has 13 residues. Germline CDR1 and CDR2: SEHNR and FQNEAQ (reference sequence).

V usage is TRBV7-9 and J usage is TRBJ2-1; the match to TRBD2 covers 8 bases. The length of the CDR3 is 15 residues. After removal of 5 bases from V and 6 bases from J, the junction contained 9 bases not matched to a gene. Germline V lookup: CDR1 SEHNR, CDR2 FQNEAQ (reference sequence). DNA for the CDR3: TGTGCCAGCAGCCCACGGGGGGGCCGAGCCAATGAGCAGTTCTTC. Translating gives CASSPRGGRANEQFF.

The V call is TRBV5-1, the J call TRBJ2-5; D is possibly TRBD2 (5 bases). Per the germline V gene, CDR1 is SGHRS and CDR2 is YFSETQ. The CDR3 length is 15 residues. The V end lost 0 bases, the J end lost 5 bases, and 14 bases lay between the germline ends. CDR3 residues: CASSLEASLGETQYF. The CDR3 nucleotides read TGCGCCAGCAGCTTGGAGGCTAGCCTGGGGGAGACCCAGTACTTC.

There are many counts of this clonotype. A read error may produce the germline difference seen at one junction end. The V and J genes are TRBV7-9 and TRBJ1-4; weak D call: TRBD1 (5 bases). The CDR3 runs 12 residues. Germline-derived CDR1 and CDR2 are SEHNR and FQNEAQ (reference sequence). Here the CDR3 reads CASSLRDGTEIF. DNA for the CDR3: TGTGCCAGCAGCTTAAGGGACGGCACGGAGATTTTT.

V is TRBV4-1 and J is TRBJ1-2; no firm D call. The CDR3 runs to 14 residues. Germline V gene lookup returns CDR1 MGHRA and CDR2 YSYEKL. Trimming pared 0 bases from V and 3 bases from J, leaving 8 bases between. The CDR3 region has the DNA TGCGCCAGCAGCCAAGACGTCGACTACTATGGCTACACCTTC. It specifies CASSQDVDYYGYTF.

V and J are TRBV4-3 and TRBJ1-2; 9 positions agree with TRBD1. This CDR3 is built from 14 residues. After removal of 4 bases from V and 7 bases from J, the junction contained 7 bases not matched to a gene. Per germline, CDR1 LGHNA and CDR2 YSLEER. Here the CDR3 DNA reads TGCGCCAGCAGCCTCTGGGACAGGGCGGCTGGCTACACCTTC. This translates into CASSLWDRAAGYTF.

This clonotype has just a few counts. CDR3 sequence reads: CASSLPQGPGLNTQYF. In DNA, the CDR3 is TGTGCCAGCAGCTTACCACAGGGGCCGGGTTTGAATACGCAGTATTTT. The chain is built from TRBV7-2 and TRBJ2-3; 7 positions match TRBD1. Germline V lookup: CDR1 SGHTA, CDR2 FQGNSA. V lost 2 bases to trimming and J lost 7 bases; unmatched junction nucleotides: 12. The CDR3 consists of 16 residues.

This clonotype was found a few times. The chain combines TRBV7-9 with TRBJ1-1; 7 bases are shared with TRBD1. The V gene's germline CDR1 is SEHNR and CDR2 FQNEAQ (reference sequence). The CDR3 is 16 amino acids. The J segment lost 3 bases and the V segment lost 2 bases, leaving 9 bases of the junction unmatched. CDR3 loop: CASSLSGGSKHTEAFF. The CDR3 DNA reads as TGTGCCAGCAGCTTATCAGGGGGAAGTAAGCACACTGAAGCTTTCTTT.

This clonotype appeared many times. V and J are TRBV27 and TRBJ2-1, with TRBD1 identical over 7 bases. Germline V gene sequence: CDR1 MNHEY, CDR2 SMNVEV (reference sequence). CDR3 length: 17 amino acids. J lost 0 bases, V lost 6 bases, and 11 bases had no gene match. Here the CDR3 reads CASSSRPGTVSYNEQFF. The CDR3 DNA reads TGTGCCAGCAGCTCCCGTCCCGGGACAGTCTCCTACAATGAGCAGTTCTTC.

The chain links TRBV6-1 to TRBJ2-2; 10 nucleotides align to TRBD2. Germline CDR1 is MNHNS and CDR2 is SASEGT. The CDR3 totals 15 residues. J lost 9 bases, V lost 1 base, and 5 bases had no gene match. The CDR3 bases are TGTGCCAGCAGTGAAGAGCGGGGGGGTACCTGGGAGCTGTTTTTT. Its protein is CASSEERGGTWELFF.

The chain couples TRBV6-2 or TRBV6-3 to TRBJ2-7; no reliable D call. The CDR3 covers 15 residues. Trimming took off 7 bases at V and 3 bases at J, with 19 bases between the two ends. The V gene's germline CDR1 is MNHEY and CDR2 SVGEGT. In DNA, the CDR3 is TGTGCCAGCACCTCACCCTTGACCCGAATCTACGAGCAGTACTTC. Translation gives CASTSPLTRIYEQYF.

A few counts support this clonotype. The chain couples TRBV29-1 to TRBJ1-1, with D unresolved. V lost 7 bases to trimming and J lost 10 bases, with 16 bases between them. The CDR3 extends over 11 amino acids. Per germline, CDR1 SQVTM and CDR2 ANQGSEA. CDR3 sequence reads: CSASSGLSAFF. The DNA for the CDR3 is TGCAGCGCATCCTCCGGCCTGTCAGCTTTCTTT.

This clonotype was observed many times. The chain uses TRBV7-9 and TRBJ1-2; D ambiguous. The V and J ends lost 5 bases and 8 bases respectively, with 15 bases between them. The length of the CDR3 is 13 residues. Germline-derived CDR1 and CDR2 are SEHNR and FQNEAQ (reference sequence). This CDR3 is CASSHAPLGGYTF. Here the CDR3 DNA reads TGTGCCAGCAGCCATGCCCCACTCGGCGGCTACACCTTC.

The chain's CDR3 is CASSFGTERNGYTF. For the CDR3, the DNA is TGCGCCAGCAGCTTCGGGACCGAGCGAAATGGCTACACCTTC. The V call is TRBV4-3, the J call TRBJ1-2; D is perhaps TRBD1 (5 bases). Germline CDR1 is LGHNA and CDR2 is YSLEER. The CDR3 extends over 14 amino acids. Trimming stripped 5 bases from V and 6 bases from J, with 16 bases between.

This clonotype was observed a few times. The chain couples TRBV4-1 to TRBJ1-5; D is unresolved. Trimming left V 1 base short and J 0 bases short, with 13 bases between. Germline loops: CDR1 MGHRA, CDR2 YSYEKL. The CDR3 is 17 residues long. CDR3 residues: CASSQGVLVNSNQPQHF. The CDR3 nucleotides read TGCGCCAGCAGCCAAGGTGTCTTAGTGAATAGCAATCAGCCCCAGCATTTT.

The chain uses TRBV20-1 and TRBJ2-3; 15 bases line up with TRBD2. This CDR3 has 17 residues. Germline V lookup: CDR1 DFQATT, CDR2 SNEGSKA (reference sequence). Trimming cost V 3 bases and J 4 bases; bases outside gene matches: 8. The CDR3 nucleotides read TGCAGTGCTAGGGGACTAGCGGGGGGTATCGTATCAGATACGCAGTATTTT. Translation gives CSARGLAGGIVSDTQYF.

Ten or more counts support this clonotype. The chain is built from TRBV12-3 or TRBV12-4 and TRBJ2-2, with 7 bases lining up with TRBD1. V gave up 4 bases and J gave up 5 bases; unmatched junction bases: 4. CDR3 length: 14 amino acids. The CDR3 bases are TGTGCCAGCAGTTGGCGACAGGGAACCGGGGAGCTGTTTTTT. It specifies CASSWRQGTGELFF.

Regarding this clonotype: Given a much more abundant clone one base away, this may be a read error. V is TRBV18 and J is TRBJ2-5; either TRBD1 or TRBD2 may fit D (5 bases each). Trimming shortened V by 2 bases and J by 1 base, and 8 bases separated the two germline ends. The CDR3 contains 14 residues. The V gene's germline CDR1 is KGHSH and CDR2 LQKENI. The CDR3 sequence: CASSPEGTQETQYF. The CDR3 nucleotides read TGTGCCAGCTCACCAGAGGGGACCCAAGAGACCCAGTACTTC. The entire variable domain, with the rest obtained from reference TRBV18 and TRBJ2-5, is as follows: NAGVMQNPRHLVRRRGQEARLRCSPMKGHSHVYWYRQLPEEGLKFMVYLQKENIIDESGMPKERFSAEFPKEGPSILRIQQVVRGDSAAYFCASSPEGTQETQYFGPGTRLLVL.

V gene TRBV12-3 or TRBV12-4 combines with J gene TRBJ2-5; D could derive from TRBD1 or TRBD2 (7 bases each). Trimming pared 6 bases from V and 5 bases from J, leaving 19 bases between. The CDR3 is 15 residues long. Here the CDR3 DNA reads TGTGCCAGCAGCCCAGGGGAGGGGGCGCGGGAGACCCAGTACTTC. This gives the protein CASSPGEGARETQYF.

This clonotype showed up many times. The chain employs TRBV6-2 or TRBV6-3 and TRBJ2-7; D not resolved. The CDR3 is made up of 13 amino acids. V was shortened by 4 bases and J by 3 bases, with 10 bases between the two germline ends. Germline assignment: CDR1 MNHEY and CDR2 SVGEGT. CDR3 sequence (DNA): TGTGCCAGCAGTTCCAAGGAGAGCTACGAGCAGTACGTC. Translation gives CASSSKESYEQYV.

This clonotype was detected only a few times. The chain combines TRBV6-2 or TRBV6-3 with TRBJ2-7, with D possibly matching TRBD1 (5 bases). There are 13 residues in the CDR3. V was pared by 2 bases and J by 3 bases, with 8 bases between. CDR1 is MNHEY and CDR2 is SVGEGT in the germline V gene. The CDR3 bases are TGTGCCAGCAGTTACGAAAGGGGCTACGAGCAGTACGTC. Its protein product is CASSYERGYEQYV.

The chain has TRBV5-4 and TRBJ2-4, with 7 nucleotides matching TRBD1. The CDR3 totals 18 residues. CDR1 is SGHNT, CDR2 YYREEE, per germline (reference sequence). V was clipped by 3 bases and J by 5 bases; unmatched bases: 17. The CDR3 DNA is TGTGCCAGCAGCTCCGGTTTAAGGGGGCGAAAGATTGAAAACATTCAGTACTTC. It is translated as CASSSGLRGRKIENIQYF.